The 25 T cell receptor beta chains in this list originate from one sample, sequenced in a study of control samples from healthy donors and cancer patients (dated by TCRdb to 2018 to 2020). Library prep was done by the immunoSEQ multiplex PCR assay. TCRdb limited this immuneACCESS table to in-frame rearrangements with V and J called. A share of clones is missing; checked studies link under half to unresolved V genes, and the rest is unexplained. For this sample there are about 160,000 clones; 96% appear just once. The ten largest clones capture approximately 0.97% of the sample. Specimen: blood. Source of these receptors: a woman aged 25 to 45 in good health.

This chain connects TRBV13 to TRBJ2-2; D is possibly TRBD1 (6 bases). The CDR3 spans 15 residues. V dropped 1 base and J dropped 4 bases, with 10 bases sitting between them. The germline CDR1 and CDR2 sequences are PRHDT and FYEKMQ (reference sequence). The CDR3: CASSLAQGATGELFF. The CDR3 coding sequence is TGTGCCAGCAGCTTAGCACAGGGAGCCACCGGGGAGCTGTTTTTT.

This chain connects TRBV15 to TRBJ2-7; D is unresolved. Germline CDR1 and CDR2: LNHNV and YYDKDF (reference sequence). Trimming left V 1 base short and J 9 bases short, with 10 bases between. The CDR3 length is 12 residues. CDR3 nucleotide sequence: TGTGCCACCAGCAGAGGACCCTTGGGGCAGTACTTC. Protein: CATSRGPLGQYF.

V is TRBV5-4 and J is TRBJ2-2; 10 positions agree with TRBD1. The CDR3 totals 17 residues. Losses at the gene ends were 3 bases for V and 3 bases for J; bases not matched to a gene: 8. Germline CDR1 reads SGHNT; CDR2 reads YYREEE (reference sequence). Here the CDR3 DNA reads TGTGCCAGCAGCTGGGACCGACAGGGGGCCCACACCGGGGAGCTGTTTTTT. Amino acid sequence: CASSWDRQGAHTGELFF.

CDR3 DNA sequence: TGCAGTGCTAGTCGGCGGGAGCCCAAATACAATGAGCAGTTCTTC. It specifies CSASRREPKYNEQFF. The rearrangement links TRBV20-1 to TRBJ2-1; 7 bases agree with TRBD2. The CDR3 has 15 amino acids. J gave up 4 bases and V 3 bases, and 9 bases lay outside the gene matches. CDR1 and CDR2 from the germline V gene are DFQATT and SNEGSKA (reference sequence).

CDR3: CASSQRGYTDTQYF. CDR3 nucleotides: TGTGCCAGCAGTCAGCGGGGGTACACAGATACGCAGTATTTT. V is TRBV6-5 and J is TRBJ2-3; TRBD2 aligns across 8 bases. The CDR3 length is 14 residues. Germline CDR1 MNHEY, CDR2 SVGAGI. The trim removed 5 bases at V and 2 bases at J, leaving 3 bases unmatched.

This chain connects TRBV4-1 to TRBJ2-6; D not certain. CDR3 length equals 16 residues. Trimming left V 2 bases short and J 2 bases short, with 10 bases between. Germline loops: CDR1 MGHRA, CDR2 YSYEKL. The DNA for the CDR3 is TGCGCCAGCAGCCAACGGACGGTGACTGGGGCCAACGTCCTGACTTTC. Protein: CASSQRTVTGANVLTF.

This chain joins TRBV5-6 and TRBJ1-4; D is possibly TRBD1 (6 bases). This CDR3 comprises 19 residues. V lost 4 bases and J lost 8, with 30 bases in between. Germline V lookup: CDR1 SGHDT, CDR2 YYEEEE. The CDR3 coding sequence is TGTGCCAGCAGCCCTTCTTTCGTACAGGGTGGGTCTAGGGTCGAAAAACTGTTTTTT. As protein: CASSPSFVQGGSRVEKLFF.

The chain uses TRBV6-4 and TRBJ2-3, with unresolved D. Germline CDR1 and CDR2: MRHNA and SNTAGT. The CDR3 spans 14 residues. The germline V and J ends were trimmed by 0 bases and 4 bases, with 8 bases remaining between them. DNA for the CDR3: TGTGCCAGCAGTGACTCTGGAGAGGCAGATACGCAGTATTTT. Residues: CASSDSGEADTQYF.

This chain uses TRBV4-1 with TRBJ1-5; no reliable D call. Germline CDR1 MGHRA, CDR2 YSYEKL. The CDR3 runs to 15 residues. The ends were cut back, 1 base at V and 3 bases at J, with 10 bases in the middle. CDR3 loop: CASSQGNRDNQPQHF. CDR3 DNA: TGCGCCAGCAGCCAAGGTAACAGAGACAATCAGCCCCAGCATTTT.

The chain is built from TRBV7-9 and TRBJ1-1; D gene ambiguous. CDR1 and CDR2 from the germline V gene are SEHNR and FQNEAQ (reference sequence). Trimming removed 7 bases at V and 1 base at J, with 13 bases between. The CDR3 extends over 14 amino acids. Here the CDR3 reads CASTHLTTNTEAFF. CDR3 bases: TGTGCCAGCACCCACTTAACAACGAACACTGAAGCTTTCTTT.

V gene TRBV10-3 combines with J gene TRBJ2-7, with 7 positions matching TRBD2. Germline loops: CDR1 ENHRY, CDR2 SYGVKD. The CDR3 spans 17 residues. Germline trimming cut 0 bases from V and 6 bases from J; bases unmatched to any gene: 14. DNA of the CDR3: TGTGCCATCAGTGAGTCTGCGTTGAGCGGGACCCAGAGCGAGCAGTACTTC. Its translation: CAISESALSGTQSEQYF.

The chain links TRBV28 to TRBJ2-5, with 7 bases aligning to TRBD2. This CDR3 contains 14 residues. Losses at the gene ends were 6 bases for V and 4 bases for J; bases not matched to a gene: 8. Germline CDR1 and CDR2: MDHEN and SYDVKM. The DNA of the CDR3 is TGTGCCAGCAGCCTGACTAGCACTCCAGAGACCCAGTACTTC. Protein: CASSLTSTPETQYF.

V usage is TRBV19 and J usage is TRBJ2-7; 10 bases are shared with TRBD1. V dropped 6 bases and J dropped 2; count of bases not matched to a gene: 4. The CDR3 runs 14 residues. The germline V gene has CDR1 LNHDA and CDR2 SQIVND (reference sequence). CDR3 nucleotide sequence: TGTGCCAGTAGCCCCGGGACAGGGGCCTACGAGCAGTACTTC. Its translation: CASSPGTGAYEQYF.

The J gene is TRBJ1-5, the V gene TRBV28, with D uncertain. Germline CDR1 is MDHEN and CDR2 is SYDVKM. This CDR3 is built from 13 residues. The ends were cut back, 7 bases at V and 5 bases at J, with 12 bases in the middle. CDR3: CASTLPGDQPQHF. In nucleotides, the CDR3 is TGTGCCAGCACATTACCTGGGGATCAGCCCCAGCATTTT. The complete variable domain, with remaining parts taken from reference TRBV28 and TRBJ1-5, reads DVKVTQSSRYLVKRTGEKVFLECVQDMDHENMFWYRQDPGLGLRLIYFSYDVKMKEKGDIPEGYSVSREKKERFSLILESASTNQTSMYLCASTLPGDQPQHFGDGTRLSIL.

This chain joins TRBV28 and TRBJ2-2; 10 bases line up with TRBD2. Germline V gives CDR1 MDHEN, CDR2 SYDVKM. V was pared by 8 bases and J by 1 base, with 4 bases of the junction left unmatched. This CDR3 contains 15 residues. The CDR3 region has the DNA TGTGCCAGCCAGACTAGCGGGTTGAACACCGGGGAGCTGTTTTTT. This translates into CASQTSGLNTGELFF.

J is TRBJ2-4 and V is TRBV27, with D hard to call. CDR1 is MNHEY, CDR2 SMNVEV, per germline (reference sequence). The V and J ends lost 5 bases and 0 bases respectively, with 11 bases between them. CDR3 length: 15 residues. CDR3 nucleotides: TGTGCCAGCAGTAGGCCAGGTGGAGCCAAAAACATTCAGTACTTC. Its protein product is CASSRPGGAKNIQYF.

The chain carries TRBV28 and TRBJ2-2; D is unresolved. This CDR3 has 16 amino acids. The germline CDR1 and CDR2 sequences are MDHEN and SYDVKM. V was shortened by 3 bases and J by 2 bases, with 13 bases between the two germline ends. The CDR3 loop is CASSFIGQTNTGELFF. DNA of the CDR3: TGTGCCAGCAGTTTTATTGGGCAGACAAACACCGGGGAGCTGTTTTTT.

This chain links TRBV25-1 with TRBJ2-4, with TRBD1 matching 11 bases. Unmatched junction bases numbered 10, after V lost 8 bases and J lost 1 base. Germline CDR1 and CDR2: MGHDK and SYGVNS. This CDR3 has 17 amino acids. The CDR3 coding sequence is TGTGCCAGCGTGCGAGGACAGGGGGCTAGGGCCAAAAACATTCAGTACTTC. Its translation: CASVRGQGARAKNIQYF.

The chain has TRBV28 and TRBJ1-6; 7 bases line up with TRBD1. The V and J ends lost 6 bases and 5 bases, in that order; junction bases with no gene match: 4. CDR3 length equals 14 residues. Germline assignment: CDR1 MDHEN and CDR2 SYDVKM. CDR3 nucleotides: TGTGCCAGCAGATCGGGACAGAATAATTCACCCCTCCACTTT. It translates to CASRSGQNNSPLHF.

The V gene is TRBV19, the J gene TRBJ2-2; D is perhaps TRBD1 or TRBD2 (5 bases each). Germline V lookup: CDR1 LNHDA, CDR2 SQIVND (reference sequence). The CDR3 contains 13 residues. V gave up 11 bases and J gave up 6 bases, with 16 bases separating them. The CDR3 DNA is TGTGCCTCTCGGGTGCTGGGGGCCGGGGAGCTGTTTTTT. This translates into CASRVLGAGELFF.

The CDR3 DNA follows: TGTGCCAGCAGCTTTTCGAGGGGTCCCTTGCTCTCTGGAAACACCATATATTTT. This gives the protein CASSFSRGPLLSGNTIYF. The chain links TRBV7-6 to TRBJ1-3, with TRBD1 as a possible D gene (5 bases). With 3 bases removed from V and 0 bases from J, the gap between germline ends came to 18 bases. Per the germline V gene, CDR1 is SGHVS and CDR2 is FNYEAQ. The CDR3 covers 18 residues. The variable domain in full, with the rest retrieved from reference TRBV7-6 and TRBJ1-3, is GAGVSQSPRYKVTKRGQDVALRCDPISGHVSLYWYRQALGQGPEFLTYFNYEAQQDKSGLPNDRFSAERPEGSISTLTIQRTEQRDSAMYRCASSFSRGPLLSGNTIYFGEGSWLTVV.

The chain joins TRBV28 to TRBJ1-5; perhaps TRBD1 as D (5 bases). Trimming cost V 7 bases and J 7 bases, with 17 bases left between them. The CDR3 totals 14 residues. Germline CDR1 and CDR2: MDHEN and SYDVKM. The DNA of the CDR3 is TGTGCCAGCACCACCGATTCGGGGGGGCAGCCCCAGCATTTT. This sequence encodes CASTTDSGGQPQHF.

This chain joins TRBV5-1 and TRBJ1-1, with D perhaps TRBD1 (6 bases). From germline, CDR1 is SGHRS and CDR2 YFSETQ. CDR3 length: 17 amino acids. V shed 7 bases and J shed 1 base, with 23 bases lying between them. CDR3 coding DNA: TGCGCCAGCCAGCTTGGTATTTTCGACAGGAAGAACACTGAAGCTTTCTTT. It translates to CASQLGIFDRKNTEAFF.

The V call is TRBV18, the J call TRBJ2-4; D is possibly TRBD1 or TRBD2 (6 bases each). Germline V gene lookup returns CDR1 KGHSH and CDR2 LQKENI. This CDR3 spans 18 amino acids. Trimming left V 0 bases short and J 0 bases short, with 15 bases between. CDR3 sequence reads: CASSPPVGGAGAKNIQYF. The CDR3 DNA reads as TGTGCCAGCTCACCACCGGTCGGGGGCGCGGGAGCCAAAAACATTCAGTACTTC.

Here the CDR3 DNA reads TGTGCCAGCAGCCAAGAGGACAGAGGCTGGGGCACTGAAGCTTTCTTT. It translates to CASSQEDRGWGTEAFF. The chain joins TRBV3-1 (or the pseudogene TRBV3-2) to TRBJ1-1; maybe TRBD1 (6 bases). Germline V gives CDR1 LGHDT, CDR2 YNNKEL (reference sequence). CDR3 length: 16 residues. The ends were cut back, 0 bases at V and 4 bases at J, with 15 bases in the middle.